There are a few counts of the clone carrying this T cell receptor beta chain. This specimen belongs to a study of regulatory T cells in long-lasting Graves disease. The CDR3 length is 13 residues. CDR1 and CDR2 (germline): SGHNT, YYREEE (reference sequence). V shed 0 bases and J shed 6 bases, with 9 bases lying between them. Time point specified: newly diagnosed GD, antithyroid drugs for less than 3 months. With RNA extracted from PBMCs as input, the TCR library was made. CDR3-region Arm-PCR and iRepertoire HTBI primers produced the TCR beta libraries. TCRdb called the multiplex PCR reads again in MiXCR, with one record for every CDR3 protein. Among about 530,000 distinct CDR3 sequences listed, more than 15% were seen once. The same data also went into a second study, on T cells in Graves' hyperthyroidism and ophthalmopathy.

The material sequenced was peripheral blood mononuclear cells (PBMCs), taken at new diagnosis, from a patient treated with antithyroid drugs. This chain links TRBV5-4 with TRBJ1-1; the D is unclear. The sequence derives from a woman aged 40 to 65 with Graves disease. The CDR3 region has the DNA TGTGCCAGCAGCTTGGAGGAACGGGCTGAAGCTTTCTTT. This gives the protein CASSLEERAEAFF. Full variable domain (remainder filled in from reference TRBV5-4 and TRBJ1-1): ETGVTQSPTHLIKTRGQQVTLRCSSQSGHNTVSWYQQALGQGPQFIFQYYREEENGRGNFPPRFSGLQFPNYSSELNVNALELDDSALYLCASSLEERAEAFFGQGTRLTVV.